This T cell receptor (beta chain) was sequenced for a study of human T cells and chemical hapten exposure. Study context: Variability of per-sample TCR yields stemmed mainly from small differences in pooled library volume.

This CDR3 has 15 residues. V gave up 7 bases and J gave up 4 bases, with 19 bases separating them. Individual cDNA molecules received unique molecular identifiers in the library. TCRdb called the 5' RACE reads again in MiXCR, with one record for every CDR3 protein. In the table there are roughly 110,000 distinct CDR3 sequences, approximately 20% of which are singletons. The template was total RNA from unfractionated whole blood. The clonotype comes from a human donor in good health. The V call is TRBV12-3 or TRBV12-4, the J call TRBJ1-2, with D maybe TRBD1 (6 bases). CDR3 residues: CASTNNRARFYGYTF. For the CDR3, the DNA is TGTGCCAGCACCAATAACAGGGCCAGGTTCTATGGCTACACCTTC.